The 18 T cell receptor beta chains below were found in one sample sequenced in a study of shared clonotypes between healthy human individuals. Generated by immunoSEQ multiplex PCR, the TCRdb table keeps only in-frame clones and is missing some. This sample has 1,500,000 or so clones, with 96% found just once. The source material was naive CD4+ T cells sorted from blood. Subset in this sample: CD45RA+ positively selected. Receptor source: a man between 25 and 39 years old in good health.

The chain combines TRBV11-2 with TRBJ2-2; 9 nucleotides align to TRBD1. With 5 bases clipped from V and 3 bases from J, the junction kept 7 bases outside the gene matches. The CDR3 loop spans 16 amino acids. The germline CDR1 and CDR2 sequences are SGHAT and FQNNGV. In DNA form, the CDR3 reads TGTGCCAGCAGCCCGATCCGGACAGGGGACACCGGGGAGCTGTTTTTT. Amino acids: CASSPIRTGDTGELFF.

The chain combines TRBV28 with TRBJ2-2; maybe TRBD1 (6 bases). The ends were cut back, 4 bases at V and 4 bases at J, with 13 bases in the middle. CDR3 length: 15 residues. CDR1 is MDHEN, CDR2 SYDVKM, per germline. The CDR3 DNA sequence: TGTGCCAGCAGTTGGGCCGTACAGGGCACCGGGGAGCTGTTTTTT. Translating it yields CASSWAVQGTGELFF.

The CDR3 region is CASSPRTSGRPVAQYF. The CDR3 region has the DNA TGTGCCAGCAGTCCTAGGACTAGCGGCCGACCGGTAGCGCAGTATTTT. The chain carries TRBV28 and TRBJ2-3; 10 bases match TRBD2. Trimming removed 5 bases from V and 10 bases from J; junction bases left unmatched: 15. Per germline, CDR1 MDHEN and CDR2 SYDVKM. The CDR3 is made up of 16 amino acids.

Worth noting for this clone: At one of its ends the junction is not consistent with the germline gene, which may arise from a read error. The genes are TRBV4-1 and TRBJ2-5; no reliable D call. Looked up from germline, CDR1 is MGHRA and CDR2 is YSYEKL. The CDR3 totals 13 residues. The CDR3 is CASSQGILEAQYF. The CDR3 DNA follows: TGCGCCAGCAGCCAAGGGATTCTAGAGGCCCAGTACTTC.

The gene calls are TRBV6-5 and TRBJ2-3; D gene ambiguous. CDR1 MNHEY and CDR2 SVGAGI come from the germline V gene. V was trimmed by 5 bases and J by 5 bases, leaving 8 bases between them. There are 12 residues in the CDR3. CDR3 in DNA: TGTGCCAGCAGTCCGATGGGAGATACGCAGTATTTT. Its protein product is CASSPMGDTQYF.

The chain recombines TRBV10-3 with TRBJ2-3, with TRBD2 identical over 12 bases. Unmatched junction bases numbered 12, after V lost 3 bases and J lost 2 bases. The V gene's germline CDR1 is ENHRY and CDR2 SYGVKD. There are 19 residues in the CDR3. The CDR3 loop reads CAISDGASGRVRHTDTQYF. In DNA form, the CDR3 reads TGTGCCATCAGTGATGGAGCTAGCGGGAGGGTCCGTCACACAGATACGCAGTATTTT.

The gene calls are TRBV7-2 and TRBJ2-5, with 10 bases matching TRBD1. Germline loops: CDR1 SGHTA, CDR2 FQGNSA. V was pared by 3 bases and J by 6 bases, with 7 bases of the junction left unmatched. This CDR3 contains 15 residues. The CDR3 nucleotides are TGTGCCAGCAGCTTGGGACAGGGGAGTTTAAAGACCCAGTACTTC. It specifies CASSLGQGSLKTQYF.

The chain has TRBV27 and TRBJ2-7, with D unresolved. The germline CDR1 and CDR2 sequences are MNHEY and SMNVEV (reference sequence). This CDR3 comprises 14 residues. V was pared by 0 bases and J by 0 bases, with 6 bases between. The CDR3 here is CASSLSRVSYEQYF. The CDR3 DNA sequence: TGTGCCAGCAGTTTATCCCGGGTCTCCTACGAGCAGTACTTC.

This chain links TRBV19 with TRBJ1-1; a weak D match, TRBD1 (5 bases). In germline, CDR1 is LNHDA, CDR2 SQIVND (reference sequence). V dropped 7 bases and J dropped 0 bases, with 24 bases sitting between them. This CDR3 contains 18 residues. CDR3 in amino acids: CASKPLMGRRGMNTEAFF. For the CDR3, the DNA is TGTGCCAGTAAACCACTGATGGGACGGAGGGGCATGAACACTGAAGCTTTCTTT.

The V and J genes are TRBV7-9 and TRBJ1-4; the D is unclear. This CDR3 comprises 15 residues. Germline values: CDR1 SEHNR, CDR2 FQNEAQ (reference sequence). With 5 bases removed from V and 5 bases from J, the gap between germline ends came to 15 bases. The CDR3 is CASSPRWDQNEKLFF. CDR3 sequence (DNA): TGTGCCAGCAGCCCCCGATGGGATCAAAATGAAAAACTGTTTTTT.

The CDR3 DNA follows: TGTGCCAGCAGTGAAACCTCTGGGGCCAACGTCCTGACTTTC. Translating it yields CASSETSGANVLTF. The chain carries TRBV2 and TRBJ2-6; D is undetermined. With 2 bases removed from V and 0 bases from J, the gap between germline ends came to 2 bases. CDR3 length equals 14 residues. Germline-derived CDR1 and CDR2 are SNHLY and FYNNEI.

The gene calls are TRBV28 and TRBJ2-1; D possibly corresponds to TRBD1 (7 bases). The CDR3 spans 16 residues. V was cut by 2 bases and J by 1 base, with 12 bases left in between. The germline gives CDR1 MDHEN, CDR2 SYDVKM. The CDR3 loop is CASSLGGTASYNEQFF. The CDR3 DNA reads TGTGCCAGCAGTTTAGGCGGGACAGCGTCCTACAATGAGCAGTTCTTC.

V is TRBV5-1 and J is TRBJ2-1, with 9 bases lining up with TRBD2. Germline CDR1 reads SGHRS; CDR2 reads YFSETQ. The CDR3 runs 20 residues. The V segment lost 4 bases and the J segment 4 bases; nucleotides outside the gene matches: 21. The CDR3 DNA follows: TGCGCCAGCAGCCTCCCAAGGGGATGGAGCGGGAGGTCGGGGTACAATGAGCAGTTCTTC. Translating gives CASSLPRGWSGRSGYNEQFF.

V and J are TRBV28 and TRBJ1-2, with D unresolved. The V and J ends lost 4 bases and 8 bases respectively, with 23 bases between them. CDR1 and CDR2 from the germline V gene are MDHEN and SYDVKM. The CDR3 consists of 16 residues. CDR3 coding DNA: TGTGCCAGCAGTTCCATAGGTTTTCTGGGAGGCGGGGGCTACACCTTC. Translating gives CASSSIGFLGGGGYTF.

This clone is a singleton in its sample. The same CDR3 arises from other DNA sequences in this sample as well. V gene TRBV5-1 combines with J gene TRBJ1-3; D is unresolved. Trimming removed 0 bases from V and 2 bases from J, with 6 bases in between. Germline V gives CDR1 SGHRS, CDR2 YFSETQ. The CDR3 is 14 residues long. The CDR3 region has the DNA TGCGCCAGCAGCTTGGCAGGAGCTGGAAACACCATATATTTT. It yields the protein CASSLAGAGNTIYF.

Details on this clone: This specimen includes other DNA sequences encoding the same CDR3. The J gene is TRBJ2-3, the V gene TRBV2, with D uncertain. This CDR3 is built from 12 residues. Trimming stripped 6 bases from V and 2 bases from J, with 6 bases between. Germline CDR1 and CDR2: SNHLY and FYNNEI. The CDR3 reads CASSSYTDTQYF. CDR3 coding DNA: TGTGCCAGCAGCTCTTACACAGATACGCAGTATTTT.

This clone was seen just once. The same CDR3 can be traced to other DNA sequences in this sample. The chain recombines TRBV7-9 with TRBJ1-3, with TRBD1 matching 7 bases. Germline-derived CDR1 and CDR2 are SEHNR and FQNEAQ (reference sequence). CDR3 size: 15 residues. V lost 5 bases and J lost 0; bases outside the gene matches: 4. CDR3 sequence: CASSLGQSSGNTIYF. The CDR3 DNA reads TGTGCCAGCAGCCTGGGACAGAGCTCTGGAAACACCATATATTTT.

The gene calls are TRBV11-2 and TRBJ2-6, with D perhaps matching TRBD1 or TRBD2 (5 bases each). The CDR3 covers 14 residues. The V gene lost 3 bases and the J gene lost 4 bases, with 7 bases spanning the gap. Germline V gene data show CDR1 as SGHAT and CDR2 as FQNNGV. The CDR3 coding sequence is TGTGCCAGCAGCTTGGGGGTCGGGGCCAACGTCCTGACTTTC. This codes for CASSLGVGANVLTF. Combining the CDR3 with reference TRBV11-2 and TRBJ2-6 gives the whole variable domain EAGVAQSPRYKIIEKRQSVAFWCNPISGHATLYWYQQILGQGPKLLIQFQNNGVVDDSQLPKDRFSAERLKGVDSTLKIQPAKLEDSAVYLCASSLGVGANVLTFGAGSRLTVL.